This T cell receptor (beta chain) originates from a study of T cells in Graves' hyperthyroidism and ophthalmopathy. As for the study in general: Peripheral blood samples were taken at initial diagnosis, prior to any treatment.

Study-level findings and limits: Blood held most thyroid clonotypes expanded above 0.001 frequency.

V lost 8 bases and J 1 base, leaving 12 bases between the germline ends. The CDR3 length is 13 residues. CDR1 MDHEN and CDR2 SYDVKM come from the germline V gene. Among ophthalmopathy patients, the Clinical Activity Score reached at least 3, the NOSPECS grade reached at least 4, and duration remained under 3 months. Isolation of PBMCs was performed on about 10 ml fresh peripheral blood. The table lists this clonotype with a few counts. Its antigen remains unidentified. The investigators amplified TCR beta CDR3 regions from RNA transcripts. The TCR CDR3 was amplified in a first-round RT-PCR using the HTBI primer set. MiXCR, run by TCRdb on the multiplex PCR reads, gives a single entry per CDR3 protein. The sample has hundreds of thousands of distinct CDR3 sequences; less than 20% are singletons.

The V and J genes are TRBV28 and TRBJ2-7; D uncertain. This clonotype originated in a man aged 35-49 years with Graves' ophthalmopathy. The sample consisted of blood. The CDR3 nucleotides read TGTGCCAGCGAGACATATCTATCCTACGAGCAGTACTTC. Amino acids: CASETYLSYEQYF.